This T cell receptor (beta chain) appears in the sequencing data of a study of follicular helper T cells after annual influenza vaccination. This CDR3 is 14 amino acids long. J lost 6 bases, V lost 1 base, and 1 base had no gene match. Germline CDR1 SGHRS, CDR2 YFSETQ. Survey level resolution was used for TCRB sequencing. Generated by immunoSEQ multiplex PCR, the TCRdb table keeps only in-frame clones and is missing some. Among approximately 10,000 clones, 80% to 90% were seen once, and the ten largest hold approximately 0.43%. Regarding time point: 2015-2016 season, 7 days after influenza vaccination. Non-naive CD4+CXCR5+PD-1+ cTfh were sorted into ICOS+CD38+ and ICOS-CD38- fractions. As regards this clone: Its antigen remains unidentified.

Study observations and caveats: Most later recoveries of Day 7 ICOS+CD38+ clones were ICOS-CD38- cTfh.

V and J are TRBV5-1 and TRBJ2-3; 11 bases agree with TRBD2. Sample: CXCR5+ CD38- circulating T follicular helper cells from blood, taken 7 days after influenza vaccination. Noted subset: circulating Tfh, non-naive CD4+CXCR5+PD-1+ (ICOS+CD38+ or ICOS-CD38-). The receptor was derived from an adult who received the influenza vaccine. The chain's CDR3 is CASSLTSGGDTQYF. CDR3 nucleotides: TGCGCCAGCAGCTTGACTAGCGGGGGTGATACGCAGTATTTT.